At least ten counts were recorded for the clone carrying this T cell receptor (beta chain). V gave up 4 bases and J gave up 6 bases, with 18 bases separating them. This CDR3 has 15 residues. Germline values: CDR1 SEHNR, CDR2 FQNEAQ (reference sequence). These data originate in a study of neurological immune-mediated disorders. One entry per CDR3 protein, called by TCRdb with MiXCR from the 5' RACE reads. The table records roughly 66,000 distinct CDR3 sequences, roughly 4.4% of them present only once. The sequencing input was PBMCs. V and J are TRBV7-9 and TRBJ1-1, with a possible D match to TRBD1 (6 bases). The receptor comes from a woman between 65 and 79 years old with multiple sclerosis. Here the CDR3 reads CASSSSQGVYAEAFF. DNA of the CDR3: TGTGCCAGCAGCTCATCACAGGGAGTGTATGCTGAAGCTTTCTTT.